This TCR beta chain was identified during a study of T-cell reconstitution after alpha-beta-depleted transplantation in children. V lost 4 bases and J lost 5; bases outside the gene matches: 2. The CDR3 contains 14 residues. Germline V gene data show CDR1 as ENHRY and CDR2 as SYGVKD. The TCRbeta library incorporated unique molecular identifiers. TCRdb ran MiXCR on the PCR reads and lists one entry per CDR3 protein. The sample has around 490,000 distinct CDR3 sequences; over 9.5% are singletons. The sample consisted of PBMCs, mostly from graft donor cells, taken 180 days after TCRalphabeta/CD19-depleted stem cell transplant. The TCR originated in a female patient aged 2 to 10 who had a stem cell transplant for aplastic anemia, so the T cells may come from the graft donor. The rearrangement links TRBV10-3 to TRBJ2-3; 11 bases are a match to TRBD1. CDR3 sequence: CAISAGTGGDTQYF. Here the CDR3 DNA reads TGTGCCATCAGTGCGGGGACAGGGGGAGATACGCAGTATTTT.